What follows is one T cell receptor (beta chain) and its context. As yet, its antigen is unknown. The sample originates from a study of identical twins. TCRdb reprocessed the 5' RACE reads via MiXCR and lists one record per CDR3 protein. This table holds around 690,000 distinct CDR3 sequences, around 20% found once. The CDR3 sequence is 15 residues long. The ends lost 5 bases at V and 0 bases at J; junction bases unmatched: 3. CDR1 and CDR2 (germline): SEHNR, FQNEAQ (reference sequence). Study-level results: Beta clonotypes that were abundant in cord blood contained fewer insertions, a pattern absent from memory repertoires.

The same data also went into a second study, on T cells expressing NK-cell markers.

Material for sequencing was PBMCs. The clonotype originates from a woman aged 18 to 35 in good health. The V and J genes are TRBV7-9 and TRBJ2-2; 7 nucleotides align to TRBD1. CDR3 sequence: CASSRDSANTGELFF. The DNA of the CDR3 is TGTGCCAGCAGCCGGGACAGTGCGAACACCGGGGAGCTGTTTTTT.